The 4 T cell receptor beta chains in this list originate from one sample, sequenced in a study of T-cell memory formation after mild COVID-19. From the 5' RACE reads, TCRdb called clonotypes with MiXCR, one entry per CDR3 protein. Here the sample spans roughly 450,000 distinct CDR3 sequences, about a sixth being singletons. The material sequenced was PBMCs or a T cell subset sorted from them (not recorded which). Receptor source: a man aged 18 to 30 who had mild COVID-19 (a few samples of this study predate the infection). Cell type and time point are not known.

The chain employs TRBV28 and TRBJ2-1, with 7 bases aligning to TRBD1. Germline V gives CDR1 MDHEN, CDR2 SYDVKM. CDR3 size: 15 residues. The ends lost 5 bases at V and 5 bases at J; junction bases unmatched: 9. The CDR3 protein is CASSAPGGRDNEQFF. The CDR3 coding sequence is TGTGCCAGCAGTGCCCCAGGGGGTAGGGACAATGAGCAGTTCTTC. Together with reference TRBV28 and TRBJ2-1, the CDR3 gives the full variable domain: DVKVTQSSRYLVKRTGEKVFLECVQDMDHENMFWYRQDPGLGLRLIYFSYDVKMKEKGDIPEGYSVSREKKERFSLILESASTNQTSMYLCASSAPGGRDNEQFFGPGTRLTVL.

This clonotype was seen ten or more times. The CDR3 spells CAWSVAANQPQHF. In DNA, the CDR3 is TGTGCCTGGAGTGTGGCAGCTAATCAGCCCCAGCATTTT. The chain recombines TRBV30 with TRBJ1-5; D gene ambiguous. The CDR3 is 13 residues long. V lost 0 bases and J lost 4, with 7 bases in between. From germline, CDR1 is GTSNPN and CDR2 SVGIG (reference sequence).

V is TRBV5-6 and J is TRBJ1-1; D not certain. V dropped 1 base and J dropped 1 base, with 11 bases sitting between them. Per germline, CDR1 SGHDT and CDR2 YYEEEE. The CDR3 totals 15 residues. The CDR3 is CASSLKGRANTEAFF. The CDR3, as DNA: TGTGCCAGCAGCTTGAAAGGCAGAGCGAACACTGAAGCTTTCTTT.

The CDR3 loop is CASSYSATGLGAGGRYPSTGELFF. CDR3 nucleotides: TGTGCCAGCAGTTACTCGGCCACCGGCCTGGGAGCGGGGGGCCGATACCCGAGCACCGGGGAGCTGTTTTTT. The rearrangement links TRBV6-2 or TRBV6-3 to TRBJ2-2; 9 bases map to TRBD2. The germline CDR1 and CDR2 sequences are MNHEY and SVGEGT. The CDR3 has 24 amino acids. The ends lost 0 bases at V and 4 bases at J; junction bases unmatched: 27.